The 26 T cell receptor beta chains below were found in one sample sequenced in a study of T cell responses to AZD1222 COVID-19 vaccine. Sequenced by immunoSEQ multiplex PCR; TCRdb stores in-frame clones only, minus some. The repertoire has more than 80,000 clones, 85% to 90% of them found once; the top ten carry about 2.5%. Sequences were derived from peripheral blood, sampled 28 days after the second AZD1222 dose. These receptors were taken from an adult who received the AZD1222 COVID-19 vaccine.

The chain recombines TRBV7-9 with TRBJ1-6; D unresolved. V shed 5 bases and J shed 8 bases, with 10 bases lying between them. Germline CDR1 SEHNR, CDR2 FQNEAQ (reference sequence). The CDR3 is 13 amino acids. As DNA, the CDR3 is TGTGCCAGCAGCCCCGGGGAGGATTCACCCCTCCACTTT. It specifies CASSPGEDSPLHF.

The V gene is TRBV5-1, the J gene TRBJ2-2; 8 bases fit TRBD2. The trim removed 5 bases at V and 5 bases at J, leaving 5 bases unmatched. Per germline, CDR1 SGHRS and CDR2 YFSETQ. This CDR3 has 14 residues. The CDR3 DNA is TGCGCCAGCAGACTAGCGGTTGCTACCGGGGAGCTGTTTTTT. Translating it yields CASRLAVATGELFF. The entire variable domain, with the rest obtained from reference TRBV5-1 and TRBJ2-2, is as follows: KAGVTQTPRYLIKTRGQQVTLSCSPISGHRSVSWYQQTPGQGLQFLFEYFSETQRNKGNFPGRFSGRQFSNSRSEMNVSTLELGDSALYLCASRLAVATGELFFGEGSRLTVL.

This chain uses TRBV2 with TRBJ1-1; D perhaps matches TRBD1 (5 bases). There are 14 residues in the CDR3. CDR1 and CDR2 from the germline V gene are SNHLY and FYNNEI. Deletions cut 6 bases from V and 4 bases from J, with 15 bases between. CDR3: CASRIRGWSTEAFF. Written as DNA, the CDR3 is TGTGCCAGCAGAATCCGGGGGTGGAGCACTGAAGCTTTCTTT.

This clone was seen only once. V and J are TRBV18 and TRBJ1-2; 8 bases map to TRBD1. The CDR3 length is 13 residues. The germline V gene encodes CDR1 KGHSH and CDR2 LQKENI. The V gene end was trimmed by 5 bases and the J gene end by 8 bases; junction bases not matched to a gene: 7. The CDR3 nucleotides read TGTGCCAGCTCAGAAGGACAGGGCACCGGCTACACCTTC. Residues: CASSEGQGTGYTF.

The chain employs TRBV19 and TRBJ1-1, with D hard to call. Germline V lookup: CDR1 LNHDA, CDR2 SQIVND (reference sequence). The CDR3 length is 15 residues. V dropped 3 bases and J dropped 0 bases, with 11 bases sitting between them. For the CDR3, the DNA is TGTGCCAGTAGTATCTCGCACAGTATGAACACTGAAGCTTTCTTT. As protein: CASSISHSMNTEAFF.

CDR3 nucleotide sequence: TGTGCCACCAGCAGAGGCGGCGGGAGTTATAACGAGCAGTACTTC. This sequence encodes CATSRGGGSYNEQYF. The rearrangement uses TRBV15 and TRBJ2-7; 7 bases are shared with TRBD2. The CDR3 length is 15 residues. Germline V gene lookup returns CDR1 LNHNV and CDR2 YYDKDF (reference sequence). The J segment lost 5 bases and the V segment lost 1 base, leaving 8 bases of the junction unmatched.

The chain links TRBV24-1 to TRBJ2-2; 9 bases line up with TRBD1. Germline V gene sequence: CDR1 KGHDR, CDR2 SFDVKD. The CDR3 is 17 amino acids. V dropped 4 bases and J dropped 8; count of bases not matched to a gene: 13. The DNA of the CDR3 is TGTGCCACCAGTGACTCGACCGGGACAGGGTCTGGAGGGGAGCTGTTTTTT. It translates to CATSDSTGTGSGGELFF.

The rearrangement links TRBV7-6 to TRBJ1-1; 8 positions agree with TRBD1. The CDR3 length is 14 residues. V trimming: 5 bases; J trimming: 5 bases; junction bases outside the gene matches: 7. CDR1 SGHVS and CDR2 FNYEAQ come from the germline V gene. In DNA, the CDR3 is TGTGCCAGCAGCCGGACAGGGATGGAAACTGAAGCTTTCTTT. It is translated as CASSRTGMETEAFF.

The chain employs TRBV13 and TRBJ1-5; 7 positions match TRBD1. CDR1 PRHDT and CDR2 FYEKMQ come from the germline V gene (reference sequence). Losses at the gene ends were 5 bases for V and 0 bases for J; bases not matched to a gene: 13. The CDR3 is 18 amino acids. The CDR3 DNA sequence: TGTGCCAGCAGCAAGGCGAGGGGGCGGTCGTATAGCAATCAGCCCCAGCATTTT. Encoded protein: CASSKARGRSYSNQPQHF.

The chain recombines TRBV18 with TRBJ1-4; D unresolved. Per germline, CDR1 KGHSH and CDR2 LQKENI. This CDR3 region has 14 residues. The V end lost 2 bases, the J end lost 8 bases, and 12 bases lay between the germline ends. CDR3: CASSPMVESEKLFF. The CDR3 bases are TGTGCCAGCTCACCAATGGTTGAGTCGGAAAAACTGTTTTTT.

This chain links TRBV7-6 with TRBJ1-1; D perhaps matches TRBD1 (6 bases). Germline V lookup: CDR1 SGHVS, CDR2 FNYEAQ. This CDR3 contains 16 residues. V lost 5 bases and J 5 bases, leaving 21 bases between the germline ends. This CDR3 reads CASSHQIQGFRTEAFF. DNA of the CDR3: TGTGCCAGCAGCCACCAAATCCAGGGGTTTAGAACTGAAGCTTTCTTT.

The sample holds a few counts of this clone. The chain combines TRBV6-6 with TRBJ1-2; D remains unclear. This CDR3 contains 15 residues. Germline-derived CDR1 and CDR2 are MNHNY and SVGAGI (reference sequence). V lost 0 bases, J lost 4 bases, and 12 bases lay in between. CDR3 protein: CASSYSPDGSYGYTF. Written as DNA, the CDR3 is TGTGCCAGCAGTTACTCCCCCGACGGTAGCTATGGCTACACCTTC.

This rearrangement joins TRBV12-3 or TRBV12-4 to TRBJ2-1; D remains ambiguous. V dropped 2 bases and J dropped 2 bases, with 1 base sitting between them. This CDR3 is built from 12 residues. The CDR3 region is CASSLTYNEQFF. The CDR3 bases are TGTGCCAGCAGTTTAACCTACAATGAGCAGTTCTTC.

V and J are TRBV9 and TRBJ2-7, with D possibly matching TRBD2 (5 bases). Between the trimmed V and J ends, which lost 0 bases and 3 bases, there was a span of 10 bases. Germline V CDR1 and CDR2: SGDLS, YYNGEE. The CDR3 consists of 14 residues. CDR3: CASSVDLANYEQYF. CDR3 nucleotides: TGTGCCAGCAGCGTAGATCTAGCTAACTACGAGCAGTACTTC.

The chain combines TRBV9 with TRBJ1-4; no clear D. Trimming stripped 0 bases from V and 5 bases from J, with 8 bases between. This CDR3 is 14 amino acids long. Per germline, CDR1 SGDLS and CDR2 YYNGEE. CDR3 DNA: TGTGCCAGCAGCGTAGGAAGTGGGAATGAAAAACTGTTTTTT. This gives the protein CASSVGSGNEKLFF. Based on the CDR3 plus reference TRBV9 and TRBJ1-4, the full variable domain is DSGVTQTPKHLITATGQRVTLRCSPRSGDLSVYWYQQSLDQGLQFLIQYYNGEERAKGNILERFSAQQFPDLHSELNLSSLELGDSALYFCASSVGSGNEKLFFGSGTQLSVL.

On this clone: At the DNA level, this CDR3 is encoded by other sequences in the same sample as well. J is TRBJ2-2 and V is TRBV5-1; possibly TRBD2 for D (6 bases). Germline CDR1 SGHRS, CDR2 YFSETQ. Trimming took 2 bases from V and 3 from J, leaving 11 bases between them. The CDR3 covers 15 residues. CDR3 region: CASSFGGVDTGELFF. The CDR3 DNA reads TGCGCCAGCAGCTTCGGCGGGGTCGACACCGGGGAGCTGTTTTTT.

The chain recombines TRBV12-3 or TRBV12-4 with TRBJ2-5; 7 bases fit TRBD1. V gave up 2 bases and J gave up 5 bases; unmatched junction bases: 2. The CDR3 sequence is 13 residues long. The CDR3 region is CASSLRGPETQYF. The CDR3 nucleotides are TGTGCCAGCAGTTTAAGGGGGCCTGAGACCCAGTACTTC.

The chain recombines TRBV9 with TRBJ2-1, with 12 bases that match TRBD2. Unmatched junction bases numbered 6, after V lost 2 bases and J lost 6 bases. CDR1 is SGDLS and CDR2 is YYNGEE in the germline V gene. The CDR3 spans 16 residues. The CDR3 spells CASSVRLAGALNEQFF. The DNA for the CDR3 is TGTGCCAGCAGCGTCAGACTAGCGGGGGCCCTCAATGAGCAGTTCTTC.

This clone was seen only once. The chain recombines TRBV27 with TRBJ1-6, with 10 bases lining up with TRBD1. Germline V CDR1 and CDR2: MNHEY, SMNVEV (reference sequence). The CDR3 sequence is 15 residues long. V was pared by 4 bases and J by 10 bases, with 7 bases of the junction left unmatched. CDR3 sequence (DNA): TGTGCCAGCAGTTACCGGGACAGGGGTCACTCACCCCTCCACTTT. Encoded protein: CASSYRDRGHSPLHF.

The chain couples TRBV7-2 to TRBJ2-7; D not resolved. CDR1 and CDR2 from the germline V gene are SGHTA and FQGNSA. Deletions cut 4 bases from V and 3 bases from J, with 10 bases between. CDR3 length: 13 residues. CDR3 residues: CASSSTGRYEQYF. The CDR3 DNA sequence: TGTGCCAGCAGCTCTACGGGCCGCTACGAGCAGTACTTC.

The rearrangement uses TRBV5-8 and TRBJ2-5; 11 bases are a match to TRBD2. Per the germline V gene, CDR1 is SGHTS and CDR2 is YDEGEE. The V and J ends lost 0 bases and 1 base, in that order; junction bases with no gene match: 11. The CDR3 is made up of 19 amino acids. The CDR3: CASSLVATSGVEFQETQYF. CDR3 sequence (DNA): TGTGCCAGCAGCTTGGTGGCGACTAGCGGGGTCGAGTTCCAAGAGACCCAGTACTTC. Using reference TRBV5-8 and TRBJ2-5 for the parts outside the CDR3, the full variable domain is EAGVTQSPTHLIKTRGQQATLRCSPISGHTSVYWYQQALGLGLQFLLWYDEGEERNRGNFPPRFSGRQFPNYSSELNVNALELEDSALYLCASSLVATSGVEFQETQYFGPGTRLLVL.

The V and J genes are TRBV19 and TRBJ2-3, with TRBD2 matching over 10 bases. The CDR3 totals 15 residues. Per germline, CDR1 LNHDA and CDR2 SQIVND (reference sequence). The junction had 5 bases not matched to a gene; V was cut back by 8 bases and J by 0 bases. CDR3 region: CASSAGLASTDTQYF. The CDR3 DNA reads TGTGCCAGTTCTGCGGGACTAGCGAGCACAGATACGCAGTATTTT.

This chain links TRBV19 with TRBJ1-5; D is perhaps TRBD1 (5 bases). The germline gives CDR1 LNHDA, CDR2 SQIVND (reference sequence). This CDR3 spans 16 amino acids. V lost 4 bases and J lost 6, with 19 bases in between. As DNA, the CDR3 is TGTGCCAGTAGTACCCCGGGACTCCCAAGGGCTCAGCCCCAGCATTTT. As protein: CASSTPGLPRAQPQHF.

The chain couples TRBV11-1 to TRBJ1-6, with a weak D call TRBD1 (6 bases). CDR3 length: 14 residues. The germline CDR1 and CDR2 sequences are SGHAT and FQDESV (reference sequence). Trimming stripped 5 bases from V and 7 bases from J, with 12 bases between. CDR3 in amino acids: CASSRTGNNSPLHF. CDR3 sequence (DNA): TGTGCCAGCAGCCGTACAGGGAACAATTCACCCCTCCACTTT.

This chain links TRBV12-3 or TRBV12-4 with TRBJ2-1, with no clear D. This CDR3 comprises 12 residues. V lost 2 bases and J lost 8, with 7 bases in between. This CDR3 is CASSLNPHEQFF. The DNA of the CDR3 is TGTGCCAGCAGTTTAAACCCCCATGAGCAGTTCTTC.

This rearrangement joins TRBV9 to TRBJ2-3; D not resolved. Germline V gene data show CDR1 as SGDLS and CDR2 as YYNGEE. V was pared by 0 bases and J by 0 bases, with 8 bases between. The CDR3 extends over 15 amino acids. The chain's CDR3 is CASSVEGHSTDTQYF. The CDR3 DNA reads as TGTGCCAGCAGCGTAGAAGGTCATAGCACAGATACGCAGTATTTT.